The 8 T cell receptor beta chains reported below all come from one sample, sequenced in a study of T cell responses to AZD1222 COVID-19 vaccine. Libraries were prepared by immunoSEQ multiplex PCR; TCRdb keeps only in-frame clonotypes and omits some of them. Seen here are fewer than 150,000 clones, 88% observed once, and the top ten hold almost 6.5%. The source was peripheral blood, collected 28 days after the second AZD1222 dose. Every receptor here comes from an adult who received the AZD1222 COVID-19 vaccine.

The chain links TRBV18 to TRBJ1-6; possibly TRBD1 for D (5 bases). CDR3 size: 13 residues. Trimming left V 0 bases short and J 9 bases short, with 6 bases between. Germline loops: CDR1 KGHSH, CDR2 LQKENI. CDR3 amino acids: CASSPPGGSPLHF. For the CDR3, the DNA is TGTGCCAGCTCACCACCGGGGGGTTCACCCCTCCACTTT.

The V and J genes are TRBV14 and TRBJ1-2; D gene ambiguous. The CDR3 length is 13 residues. The germline V gene encodes CDR1 SGHDN and CDR2 FVKESK. Trimming stripped 0 bases from V and 5 bases from J, with 7 bases between. The CDR3 nucleotides read TGTGCCAGCAGCCAAGAAACACAGTATGGCTACACCTTC. Protein sequence: CASSQETQYGYTF. The complete variable domain, with remaining parts taken from reference TRBV14 and TRBJ1-2, reads EAGVTQFPSHSVIEKGQTVTLRCDPISGHDNLYWYRRVMGKEIKFLLHFVKESKQDESGMPNNRFLAERTGGTYSTLKVQPAELEDSGVYFCASSQETQYGYTFGSGTRLTVV.

The J gene is TRBJ1-2, the V gene TRBV7-2; the match to TRBD1 covers 7 bases. The germline gives CDR1 SGHTA, CDR2 FQGNSA. This CDR3 has 14 residues. Trimming took 5 bases from V and 7 from J; bases not matched to a gene: 10. The CDR3 protein is CASSPERGQGGYTF. The CDR3 coding sequence is TGTGCCAGCAGCCCCGAGAGGGGGCAGGGTGGCTACACCTTC.

The chain joins TRBV6-5 to TRBJ1-6, with unresolved D. Between the trimmed V and J ends, which lost 6 bases and 7 bases, there was a span of 16 bases. Germline V gives CDR1 MNHEY, CDR2 SVGAGI. This CDR3 comprises 15 residues. Written as DNA, the CDR3 is TGTGCCAGCAGCCCCAGTTGGACGGGGAATTCACCCCTCCACTTT. Protein sequence: CASSPSWTGNSPLHF.

V usage is TRBV3-1 (or the pseudogene TRBV3-2) and J usage is TRBJ2-1; tentatively, D is TRBD1 (6 bases). CDR3 length: 15 amino acids. CDR1 and CDR2 (germline): LGHDT, YNNKEL (reference sequence). Trimming took 4 bases from V and 0 from J, leaving 10 bases between them. The CDR3 spells CASSRGQSSYNEQFF. Here the CDR3 DNA reads TGTGCCAGCAGCCGAGGACAGAGCTCCTACAATGAGCAGTTCTTC.

This clone was recorded only once. This chain connects TRBV19 to TRBJ2-1, with D possibly TRBD1 on 6 matching bases. V was shortened by 3 bases and J by 7 bases, with 10 bases between the two germline ends. CDR3 length: 13 amino acids. Germline CDR1 LNHDA, CDR2 SQIVND (reference sequence). The CDR3 loop is CASSISQGNEQFF. The DNA of the CDR3 is TGTGCCAGTAGTATCTCACAGGGAAATGAGCAGTTCTTC.

V usage is TRBV5-1 and J usage is TRBJ1-4, with D tentatively TRBD1 (5 bases). Germline-derived CDR1 and CDR2 are SGHRS and YFSETQ. The length of the CDR3 is 14 residues. V was cut by 0 bases and J by 2 bases, with 5 bases left in between. In nucleotides, the CDR3 is TGCGCCAGCAGCTTGGCAGGGACTAATGAAAAACTGTTTTTT. This codes for CASSLAGTNEKLFF.

This chain uses TRBV28 with TRBJ2-7; D is uncertain. V was cut by 2 bases and J by 4 bases, with 6 bases left in between. This CDR3 spans 12 amino acids. Germline V CDR1 and CDR2: MDHEN, SYDVKM. CDR3 residues: CASSLAVYEQYF. The DNA of the CDR3 is TGTGCCAGCAGTTTAGCCGTATACGAGCAGTACTTC. Looking up the rest from reference TRBV28 and TRBJ2-7 gives the full variable domain: DVKVTQSSRYLVKRTGEKVFLECVQDMDHENMFWYRQDPGLGLRLIYFSYDVKMKEKGDIPEGYSVSREKKERFSLILESASTNQTSMYLCASSLAVYEQYFGPGTRLTVT.